The T cell receptor beta chain under discussion was sequenced for a study of cytomegalovirus exposure and HLA in healthy donors. Whole-study results and caveats: With further analysis later on, most CMV-associated TCR beta chains appeared HLA-restricted.

The PCR used 60 Vbeta and 13 Jbeta primers. Original processing methods: Among the unique TCR beta chains that a later analysis counted, about 84 million in all, roughly 10 million were shared. TCRdb keeps only in-frame clones here, not all; method: immunoSEQ multiplex PCR. Clonal size and the V and J genes are those of that table, whereas D and trimming came from the DNA. Found here are roughly 73,000 clones, approximately 78% of them singletons; the top ten hold roughly 3.5%. A remark on this clone: Antigen specificity is unknown.

CDR1 SEHNR and CDR2 FQNEAQ come from the germline V gene (reference sequence). Trimming took 5 bases from V and 8 from J, leaving 18 bases between them. CDR3 length: 14 residues. Input material: PBMCs. This TCR derives from a man aged 40-49 years in good health and CMV-seronegative. The chain combines TRBV7-9 with TRBJ1-2, with D unresolved. CDR3: CASSQAMPYSGYTF. The CDR3, as DNA: TGTGCCAGCAGCCAGGCCATGCCCTACTCGGGCTACACCTTC.